These 28 T cell receptor beta chains were all obtained from the same sample, sequenced in a study of CXCR3-negative and CXCR3-positive naive CD8 T cells. All TRB cDNA libraries came from 5' RACE performed with UMI labels. After re-calling the 5' RACE reads, TCRdb lists one entry per CDR3 protein, DNA absent. Its table lists fewer than 55,000 distinct CDR3 sequences. Input material: naive CXCR3- CD8+ T cells from blood. Subset meaning: CD45RO-CCR7+CD27+CD95- naive CD8+ T cells lacking CXCR3 (TNR3-). These receptors all come from a human donor in good health. Some clones in this sample may be carry-over from other donors' samples.

The chain combines TRBV7-9 with TRBJ2-1; the D call of TRBD2 rests on TCRdb alone, since no DNA is present to check it. The germline CDR1 and CDR2 sequences are SEHNR and FQNEAQ (reference sequence). The CDR3 is 15 amino acids. This chain's CDR3 is CASSLGGRGYNEQFF. Variable domain in full (rest from reference TRBV7-9 and TRBJ2-1): DTGVSQNPRHKITKRGQNVTFRCDPISEHNRLYWYRQTLGQGPEFLTYFQNEAQLEKSRLLSDRFSAERPKGSFSTLEIQRTEQGDSAMYLCASSLGGRGYNEQFFGPGTRLTVL.

V usage is TRBV7-6 and J usage is TRBJ1-1. Germline V gives CDR1 SGHVS, CDR2 FNYEAQ. This CDR3 is 14 amino acids long. CDR3 region: CASSMRAVNTEAFF.

The chain is built from TRBV15 and TRBJ2-5; with no DNA, the TCRdb D assignment of TRBD1 cannot be verified. Germline CDR1 and CDR2: LNHNV and YYDKDF (reference sequence). The CDR3 is 14 residues long. CDR3 amino acids: CATSRDSGEETQYF.

The chain joins TRBV7-9 to TRBJ1-6. The CDR3 length is 16 residues. Germline CDR1 SEHNR, CDR2 FQNEAQ (reference sequence). This CDR3 is CASSLLGSSYNSPLHF. The whole variable domain, remainder taken from reference TRBV7-9 and TRBJ1-6, is DTGVSQNPRHKITKRGQNVTFRCDPISEHNRLYWYRQTLGQGPEFLTYFQNEAQLEKSRLLSDRFSAERPKGSFSTLEIQRTEQGDSAMYLCASSLLGSSYNSPLHFGNGTRLTVT.

The gene calls are TRBV20-1 and TRBJ2-1; the D call from TCRdb, TRBD2, cannot be confirmed without DNA. From germline, CDR1 is DFQATT and CDR2 SNEGSKA (reference sequence). This CDR3 has 15 residues. The CDR3 loop is CSAGPPGLSYNEQFF.

The chain links TRBV10-3 to TRBJ2-2; TCRdb indicates TRBD1, and absent DNA this call remains unverified. This CDR3 is built from 12 residues. Germline assignment: CDR1 ENHRY and CDR2 SYGVKD. CDR3 residues: CAISEGRVELFF.

The chain employs TRBV7-9 and TRBJ1-4. Germline V gene data show CDR1 as SEHNR and CDR2 as FQNEAQ (reference sequence). The CDR3 is made up of 13 amino acids. The CDR3 loop reads CASSPFFEEKLFF.

The chain is built from TRBV6-5 and TRBJ2-1. This CDR3 is built from 13 residues. CDR1 and CDR2 from the germline V gene are MNHEY and SVGAGI. The chain's CDR3 is CASSYSLFGEQFF.

This chain links TRBV25-1 with TRBJ2-2. Germline-derived CDR1 and CDR2 are MGHDK and SYGVNS. The length of the CDR3 is 16 residues. CDR3 sequence: CASSELAALNTGELFF.

The genes are TRBV6-1 and TRBJ2-2; the D call from TCRdb, TRBD2, cannot be confirmed without DNA. The V gene's germline CDR1 is MNHNS and CDR2 SASEGT. CDR3 length: 14 amino acids. The CDR3: CASSVRTGAGELFF.

The gene calls are TRBV20-1 and TRBJ2-7; TCRdb names TRBD1, which stays unverified in the absence of DNA. CDR1 and CDR2 (germline): DFQATT, SNEGSKA (reference sequence). The CDR3 consists of 14 residues. The CDR3 loop reads CSVKDGGGIDEQYF.

This rearrangement joins TRBV6-2 or TRBV6-3 to TRBJ1-1; TCRdb's D gene call, TRBD1, goes unchecked for lack of DNA. The length of the CDR3 is 11 residues. From germline, CDR1 is MNHEY and CDR2 SVGEGT. CDR3 sequence reads: CASSPGTEAFF.

The CDR3 sequence is CASSYWRPMDTEAFF. The chain is built from TRBV6-5 and TRBJ1-1. CDR3 size: 15 residues. Germline CDR1 and CDR2: MNHEY and SVGAGI.

This sequence joins TRBV29-1 and TRBJ2-2. Germline V gene sequence: CDR1 SQVTM, CDR2 ANQGSEA. The CDR3 has 11 amino acids. The CDR3 sequence is CSVLFRGELFF.

V usage is TRBV15 and J usage is TRBJ1-4; without DNA, the TCRdb call of TRBD1 cannot be checked. This CDR3 is 13 amino acids long. Looked up from germline, CDR1 is LNHNV and CDR2 is YYDKDF (reference sequence). The CDR3 loop is CATSRETGRKLFF.

The rearrangement uses TRBV6-2 or TRBV6-3 and TRBJ1-5; TCRdb's assignment of TRBD1 cannot be checked, as there is no DNA. This CDR3 is built from 18 residues. Germline V gene lookup returns CDR1 MNHEY and CDR2 SVGEGT. CDR3 in amino acids: CASSYSDSGTGWWQPQHF.

The chain has TRBV20-1 and TRBJ2-1; TCRdb gives TRBD1 as the D gene, but with no DNA this cannot be confirmed. CDR3 length: 15 amino acids. The germline V gene encodes CDR1 DFQATT and CDR2 SNEGSKA (reference sequence). CDR3 loop: CSARDPGLSYNEQFF.

The CDR3 loop reads CSVEGGQVSYGYTF. The V and J genes are TRBV29-1 and TRBJ1-2; the TCRdb D gene call, TRBD1, has no DNA to confirm it. CDR3 length: 14 amino acids. Germline CDR1 SQVTM, CDR2 ANQGSEA.

The CDR3 loop reads CASSQDEAGGASSYEQYF. V is TRBV4-3 and J is TRBJ2-7; TCRdb gives TRBD1 as the D gene, but with no DNA this cannot be confirmed. Germline values: CDR1 LGHNA, CDR2 YSLEER. The length of the CDR3 is 18 residues.

This chain connects TRBV20-1 to TRBJ2-1; TCRdb outputs TRBD1, but without DNA this stays unchecked. The CDR3 covers 12 residues. CDR1 and CDR2 (germline): DFQATT, SNEGSKA (reference sequence). The CDR3 protein is CSARKGGNEQFF.

V gene TRBV6-5 combines with J gene TRBJ1-1. In germline, CDR1 is MNHEY, CDR2 SVGAGI. The CDR3 runs to 15 residues. The CDR3 region is CASSPHAGLNTEAFF.

The genes are TRBV4-3 and TRBJ2-7; the TCRdb call, TRBD1, lacks DNA for checking. This CDR3 region has 15 residues. Germline CDR1 is LGHNA and CDR2 is YSLEER. CDR3 amino acids: CASSQGGGGAYEQYF.

CDR3 sequence: CASSPNSNQPQHF. J is TRBJ1-5 and V is TRBV7-9. CDR3 size: 13 residues. Germline-derived CDR1 and CDR2 are SEHNR and FQNEAQ (reference sequence). The variable domain in full, with the rest retrieved from reference TRBV7-9 and TRBJ1-5, is DTGVSQNPRHKITKRGQNVTFRCDPISEHNRLYWYRQTLGQGPEFLTYFQNEAQLEKSRLLSDRFSAERPKGSFSTLEIQRTEQGDSAMYLCASSPNSNQPQHFGDGTRLSIL.

This chain connects TRBV20-1 to TRBJ2-7; TCRdb lists TRBD1, though no DNA is available to test this call. In germline, CDR1 is DFQATT, CDR2 SNEGSKA (reference sequence). This CDR3 spans 15 amino acids. CDR3 sequence reads: CSARGSRESTYEQYF.

CDR3 residues: CASSEARSPADQETQYF. V is TRBV2 and J is TRBJ2-5. The CDR3 runs to 17 residues. CDR1 is SNHLY, CDR2 FYNNEI, per germline.

The J gene is TRBJ2-3, the V gene TRBV7-6. Germline-derived CDR1 and CDR2 are SGHVS and FNYEAQ. This CDR3 spans 14 amino acids. The CDR3 sequence: CASSLVGYPDTQYF.

V is TRBV7-9 and J is TRBJ1-1. This CDR3 has 14 amino acids. Germline V gene lookup returns CDR1 SEHNR and CDR2 FQNEAQ (reference sequence). The CDR3 region is CASSLAGMNTEAFF.

The chain uses TRBV20-1 and TRBJ2-1. This CDR3 comprises 13 residues. Germline V gene sequence: CDR1 DFQATT, CDR2 SNEGSKA (reference sequence). CDR3 sequence reads: CSARDLTSLWQFF.